Listed below are T cell receptor beta chains from one sample, sequenced in a study of control samples from healthy donors and cancer patients. Repertoires were generated with immunoSEQ multiplex PCR, while TCRdb's copy carries only in-frame clones and drops some. The sample has around 200,000 clones; over 80% are singletons. The sequenced material came from blood. All receptors derive from a man younger than 30 in good health. Each CDR3 is given with its conserved first and last residue. D genes are given only for firm matches. Part of the rows lack a size; the others show once, few, many or a class for expanded clones.

v_call: TRBV24-1
j_call: TRBJ2-3
clone_size: .
d_call: .
cdr3_nt: TGTGCCACCAGTGAACCCGACACACCTAGCACAGATACGCAGTATTTT
cdr3_aa: CATSEPDTPSTDTQYF

v_call: TRBV7-8
j_call: TRBJ1-1
clone_size: once
d_call: .
cdr3_nt: TGTGCCAGCAGCTTAGTGGGGCGGAACACTGAAGCTTTCTTT
cdr3_aa: CASSLVGRNTEAFF

v_call: TRBV6-2/TRBV6-3
j_call: TRBJ1-6
clone_size: .
d_call: TRBD1
cdr3_nt: TGTGCCAGCAGTCGCGGGACAGGGAATTCACCCCTCCACTTT
cdr3_aa: CASSRGTGNSPLHF

v_call: TRBV11-1
j_call: TRBJ2-7
clone_size: once
d_call: TRBD1
cdr3_nt: TGTGCCAGCAGGCAGGGACAGGGGGCAGGGGAGCAGTACTTC
cdr3_aa: CASRQGQGAGEQYF

v_call: TRBV7-3
j_call: TRBJ1-1
clone_size: .
d_call: .
cdr3_nt: TGTGCCAGCAGGTCAGAGATTACCACTGAAGCTTTCTTT
cdr3_aa: CASRSEITTEAFF

v_call: TRBV25-1
j_call: TRBJ1-2
clone_size: .
d_call: .
cdr3_nt: TGTGCCAGCAGTGAATCTGGGGCAGGGGTAGTCTACACCTTC
cdr3_aa: CASSESGAGVVYTF

v_call: TRBV28
j_call: TRBJ1-1
clone_size: .
d_call: .
cdr3_nt: TGTGCCAGCAGTTTGGTTTCACGGCAGTGGGCTTTCTTT
cdr3_aa: CASSLVSRQWAFF

v_call: TRBV6-5
j_call: TRBJ1-2
clone_size: .
d_call: .
cdr3_nt: TGTGCCAGCAGTTACTCGAGGGGGTCCACCTATGGCTACACCTTC
cdr3_aa: CASSYSRGSTYGYTF

v_call: TRBV5-4
j_call: TRBJ2-3
clone_size: .
d_call: .
cdr3_nt: TGTGCCAGCAGCTTTGGGGCCCTCCAGACGGATACGCAGTATTTT
cdr3_aa: CASSFGALQTDTQYF

v_call: TRBV19
j_call: TRBJ1-6
clone_size: .
d_call: .
cdr3_nt: TGTGCCAGTAGTATAGATCGGGTTGGGCAGCGACGGAGTTCACCCCTCCACTTT
cdr3_aa: CASSIDRVGQRRSSPLHF

v_call: TRBV5-8
j_call: TRBJ1-1
clone_size: .
d_call: .
cdr3_nt: TGTGCCAGCAGCCTTCTAGGGATCCAAACTGAAGCTTTCTTT
cdr3_aa: CASSLLGIQTEAFF

v_call: TRBV19
j_call: TRBJ1-2
clone_size: .
d_call: .
cdr3_nt: TGTGCCAGTAGTATGGGGAATGAGGGCTACACCTTC
cdr3_aa: CASSMGNEGYTF

v_call: TRBV6-6
j_call: TRBJ2-5
clone_size: .
d_call: TRBD2
cdr3_nt: TGTGCCAGCAGTTACGGACTAGCGGAGACCCAGTACTTC
cdr3_aa: CASSYGLAETQYF

v_call: TRBV15
j_call: TRBJ1-3
clone_size: .
d_call: .
cdr3_nt: TGTGCCACCAGCAGAGGACAGCAGAAAGGAAACACCATATATTTT
cdr3_aa: CATSRGQQKGNTIYF

v_call: TRBV15
j_call: TRBJ1-2
clone_size: once
d_call: TRBD1
cdr3_nt: TGTGCCACCAGCAAAGGCCCGACAGGGGCAAACTATGGCTACACCTTC
cdr3_aa: CATSKGPTGANYGYTF

v_call: TRBV5-5
j_call: TRBJ1-2
clone_size: .
d_call: TRBD1
cdr3_nt: TGTGCCAGCAGCGTGGGACAGGTCTATGGCTACACCTTC
cdr3_aa: CASSVGQVYGYTF

v_call: TRBV10-3
j_call: TRBJ1-5
clone_size: few
d_call: TRBD1
cdr3_nt: TGTGCCATTGGGACAGATAGCAATCAGCCCCAGCATTTT
cdr3_aa: CAIGTDSNQPQHF

v_call: TRBV5-1
j_call: TRBJ2-7
clone_size: .
d_call: TRBD1
cdr3_nt: TGCGCCAGCTCTCTCCTTGGGCAGGGGGTTTCCTACGAGCAGTACTTC
cdr3_aa: CASSLLGQGVSYEQYF

v_call: TRBV5-1
j_call: TRBJ2-7
clone_size: few
d_call: TRBD1
cdr3_nt: TGCGCCAGCGAGACCGGGACAGGGGACGAGCAGTACTTC
cdr3_aa: CASETGTGDEQYF

v_call: TRBV25-1
j_call: TRBJ2-1
clone_size: .
d_call: .
cdr3_nt: TGTGCCAGCAGTGTAACGGGGGGCCTTAATGAGCAGTTCTTC
cdr3_aa: CASSVTGGLNEQFF

v_call: TRBV6-6
j_call: TRBJ1-1
clone_size: .
d_call: .
cdr3_nt: TGTGCCAGCAGTGGGTGGACTGAAGCTTTCTTT
cdr3_aa: CASSGWTEAFF

v_call: TRBV2
j_call: TRBJ1-2
clone_size: once
d_call: TRBD1
cdr3_nt: TGTGCCAGCAGTGAGGACAGGGATAACTATGGCTACACCTTC
cdr3_aa: CASSEDRDNYGYTF

v_call: TRBV7-3
j_call: TRBJ2-2
clone_size: .
d_call: .
cdr3_nt: TGTGCCAGCAGCTTCTCCCCCGGGGAGCTGTTTTTT
cdr3_aa: CASSFSPGELFF

v_call: TRBV29-1
j_call: TRBJ1-4
clone_size: .
d_call: .
cdr3_nt: TGCAGCGTTCGAGGGGGGGGGAATGAAAAACTGTTTTTT
cdr3_aa: CSVRGGGNEKLFF

v_call: TRBV20-1
j_call: TRBJ2-1
clone_size: .
d_call: .
cdr3_nt: TGCAGTGCTAGAGATGAAGCAGAGCAGTTCTTC
cdr3_aa: CSARDEAEQFF

v_call: TRBV18
j_call: TRBJ1-4
clone_size: .
d_call: .
cdr3_nt: TGTGCCAGCTCACCACCGTGGTCGAAGGGGCGGGAAAAACTGTTTTTT
cdr3_aa: CASSPPWSKGREKLFF